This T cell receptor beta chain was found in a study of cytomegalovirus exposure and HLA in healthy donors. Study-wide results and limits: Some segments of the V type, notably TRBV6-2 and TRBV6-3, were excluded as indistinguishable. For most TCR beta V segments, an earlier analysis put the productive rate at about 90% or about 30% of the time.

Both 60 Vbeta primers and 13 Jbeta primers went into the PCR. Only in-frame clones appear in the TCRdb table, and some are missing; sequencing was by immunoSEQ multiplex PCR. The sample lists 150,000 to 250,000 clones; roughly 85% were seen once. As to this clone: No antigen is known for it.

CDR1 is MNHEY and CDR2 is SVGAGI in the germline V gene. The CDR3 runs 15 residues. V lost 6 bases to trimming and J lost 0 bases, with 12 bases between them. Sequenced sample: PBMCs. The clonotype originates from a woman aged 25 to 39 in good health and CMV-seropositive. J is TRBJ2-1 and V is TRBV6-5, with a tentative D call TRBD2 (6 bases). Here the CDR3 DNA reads TGTGCCAGCAGAGGGGACTTGAGCTCCTACAATGAGCAGTTCTTC. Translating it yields CASRGDLSSYNEQFF.